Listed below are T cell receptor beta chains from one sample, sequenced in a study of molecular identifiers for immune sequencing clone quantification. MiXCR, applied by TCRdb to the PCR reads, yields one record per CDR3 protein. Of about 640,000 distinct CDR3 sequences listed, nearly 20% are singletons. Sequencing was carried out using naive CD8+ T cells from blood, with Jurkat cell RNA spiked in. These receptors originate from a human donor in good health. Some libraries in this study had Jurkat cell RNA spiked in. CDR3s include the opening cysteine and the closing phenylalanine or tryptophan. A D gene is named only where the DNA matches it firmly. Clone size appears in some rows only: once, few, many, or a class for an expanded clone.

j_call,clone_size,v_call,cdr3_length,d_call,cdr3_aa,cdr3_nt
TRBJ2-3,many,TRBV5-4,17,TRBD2,CASSLVGSGGYEDTQYF,TGTGCCAGCAGCTTGGTGGGGAGCGGGGGGTACGAAGATACGCAGTATTTT
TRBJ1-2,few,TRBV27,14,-,CASSFNVANYGYTF,TGTGCCAGCAGTTTTAATGTGGCTAACTATGGCTACACCTTC
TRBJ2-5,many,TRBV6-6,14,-,CASSYEGAGETQYF,TGTGCCAGCAGTTACGAAGGGGCGGGAGAGACCCAGTACTTC
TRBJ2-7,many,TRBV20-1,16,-,CSARDRGASVAYEQYF,TGCAGTGCTAGAGATCGTGGGGCTAGCGTTGCCTACGAGCAGTACTTC
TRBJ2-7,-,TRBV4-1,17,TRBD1,CASSRQPGQENFYEQYF,TGCGCCAGCAGCCGACAACCGGGACAGGAAAATTTCTACGAGCAGTACTTC
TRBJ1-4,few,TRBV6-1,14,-,CASCIRGTNEKLFF,TGTGCCAGCTGTATCAGGGGCACTAATGAAAAACTGTTTTTT
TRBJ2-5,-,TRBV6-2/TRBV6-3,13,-,CASSLSGQETQYF,TGTGCCAGCAGTCTGAGCGGACAAGAGACCCAGTACTTC
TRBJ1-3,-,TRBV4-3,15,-,CASRSHLISGNTIYF,TGCGCCAGCCGTTCTCATTTGATCTCTGGAAACACCATATATTTT
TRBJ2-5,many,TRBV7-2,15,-,CASSLAGVGWETQYF,TGTGCCAGCAGCTTAGCGGGAGTCGGTTGGGAGACCCAGTACTTC
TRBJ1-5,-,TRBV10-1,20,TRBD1,CASRGYQGAKLARSNQPQHF,TGCGCCAGCAGGGGATATCAGGGGGCGAAACTCGCTCGAAGCAATCAGCCCCAGCATTTT
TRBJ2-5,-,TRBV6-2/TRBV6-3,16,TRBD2,CASSYWLAGDTETQYF,TGTGCCAGCAGTTACTGGCTAGCGGGAGATACGGAGACCCAGTACTTC
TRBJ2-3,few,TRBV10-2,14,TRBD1,CASSVQGAQDTQYF,TGCGCCAGCAGTGTACAGGGGGCCCAAGATACGCAGTATTTT
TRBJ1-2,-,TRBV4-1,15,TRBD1,CASSPGQGNYYGYTF,TGCGCCAGCAGCCCGGGACAGGGGAATTACTATGGCTACACCTTC
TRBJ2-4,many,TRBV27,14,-,CASRSSGGGHIQYF,TGTGCCAGCAGAAGCTCTGGGGGCGGGCACATTCAGTACTTC